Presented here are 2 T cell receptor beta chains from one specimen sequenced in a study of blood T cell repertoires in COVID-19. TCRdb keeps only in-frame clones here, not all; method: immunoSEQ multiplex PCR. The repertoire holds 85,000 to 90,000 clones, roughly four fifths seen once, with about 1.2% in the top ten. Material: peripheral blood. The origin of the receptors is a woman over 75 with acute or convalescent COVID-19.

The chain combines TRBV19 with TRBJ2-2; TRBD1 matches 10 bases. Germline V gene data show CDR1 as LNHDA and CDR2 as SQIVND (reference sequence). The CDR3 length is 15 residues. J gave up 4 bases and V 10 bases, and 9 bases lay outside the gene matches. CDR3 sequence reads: CATHKDRGFTGELFF. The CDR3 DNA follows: TGTGCCACCCACAAGGACAGGGGGTTCACCGGGGAGCTGTTTTTT.

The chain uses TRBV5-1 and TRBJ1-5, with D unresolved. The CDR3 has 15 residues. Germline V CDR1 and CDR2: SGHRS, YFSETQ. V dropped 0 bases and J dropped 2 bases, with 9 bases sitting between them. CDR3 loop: CASSLGALGNQPQHF. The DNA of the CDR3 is TGCGCCAGCAGCTTGGGGGCGCTGGGCAATCAGCCCCAGCATTTT.